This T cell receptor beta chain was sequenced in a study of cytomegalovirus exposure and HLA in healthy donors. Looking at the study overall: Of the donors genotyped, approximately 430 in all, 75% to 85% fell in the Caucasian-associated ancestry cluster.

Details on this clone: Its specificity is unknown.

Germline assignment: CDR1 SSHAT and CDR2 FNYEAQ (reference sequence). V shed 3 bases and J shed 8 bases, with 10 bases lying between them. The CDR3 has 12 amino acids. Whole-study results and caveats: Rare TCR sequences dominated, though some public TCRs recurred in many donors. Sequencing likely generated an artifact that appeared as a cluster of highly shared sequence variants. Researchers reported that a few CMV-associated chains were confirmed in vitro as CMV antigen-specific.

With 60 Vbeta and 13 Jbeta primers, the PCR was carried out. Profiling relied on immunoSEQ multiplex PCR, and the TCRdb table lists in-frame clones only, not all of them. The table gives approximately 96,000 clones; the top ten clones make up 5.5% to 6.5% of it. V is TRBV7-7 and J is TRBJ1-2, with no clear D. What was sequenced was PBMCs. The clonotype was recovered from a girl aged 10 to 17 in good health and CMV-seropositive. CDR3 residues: CASSLPGIGYTF. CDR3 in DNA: TGTGCCAGCAGCTTGCCGGGGATCGGCTACACCTTC.